This note documents a single TCR beta chain sequence. What it binds is not known. The germline CDR1 and CDR2 sequences are MNHEY and SVGAGI. J was trimmed by 0 bases and V by 0 bases; bases with no gene match: 13. The CDR3 is 20 residues long. Alongside a J-beta primer mix, a sample-barcoded 5' primer served in a second PCR lasting about 7 to 11 cycles. One entry per CDR3 protein, called by TCRdb with MiXCR from the 5' RACE reads. This sample has about 780,000 distinct CDR3 sequences; about a quarter occur once, and the top ten carry 2.5% to 3.5%. These data are taken from a study of blood T cells in healthy people across ages. General study points: In these data, TCR beta diversity tracked strongly with naive T cell percentage.

The same specimen was also included in a second study, on T cells of mothers and their children. That investigation notes: All extracted RNA went into cDNA synthesis, about 1.4 ug per 15 ul. The study found thymic selection shapes TCR recombination output similarly in related and unrelated pairs.

The rearrangement joins TRBV6-5 to TRBJ2-5; 10 bases agree with TRBD2. Sequenced material: blood. This TCR was sampled from a boy aged 5-17 years in good health. CDR3 protein: CASSYSTDLAGARNQETQYF. CDR3 DNA sequence: TGTGCCAGCAGTTACTCGACTGACCTAGCGGGGGCCCGGAACCAAGAGACCCAGTACTTC.